This record covers a single TCR beta chain. The antigen remains undetermined. This CDR3 spans 12 amino acids. Between the trimmed V and J ends, which lost 2 bases and 6 bases, there was a span of 8 bases. Germline CDR1 and CDR2: MNHEY and SMNVEV (reference sequence). These data originate in a study of OX40 agonist ivuxolimab in advanced cancers. Whole-study context: Of the patients, three showed partial responses, one with hepatocellular carcinoma and two with cutaneous melanoma. Overall study findings and caveats: Not determined was the antigen specificity of the expanded peripheral T cells. At 0.1 to 3.0 mg/kg and by week 6, clonal expansion occurred in CD4+ and CD8+ blood T cells.

TCRdb's copy holds only in-frame clones and misses some; the assay was immunoSEQ multiplex PCR. The sample contains 45,000 to 65,000 clones, about 88% of which appear only once. The clonotype originates from an adult with an advanced solid tumor such as melanoma, head and neck, liver or kidney cancer. The chain is built from TRBV27 and TRBJ2-7; D may be TRBD2 (6 bases). Source: CD4+ or CD8+ T cells sorted from blood, taken in a trial of the OX40 agonist ivuxolimab. The CDR3 sequence: CASSLNGGEQYF. CDR3 DNA: TGTGCCAGCAGTTTAAACGGGGGCGAGCAGTACTTC.